These 11 T cell receptor beta chains share one sample of origin, sequenced in a study of HIV-infected patients and healthy controls. Reverse transcription used around 540 ng RNA and constant-region primers for alpha and beta. Each of the alpha and beta chains got its own library through chain-specific third strand synthesis with indices. TCRdb used MiXCR to reprocess the 5' RACE reads, holding one entry per CDR3 protein. The sample holds tens of thousands of distinct CDR3 sequences; under 9% are singletons and the top ten take roughly 4.3%. No cell fractionation was done, so the repertoire covers all unsorted peripheral blood T cells. The specimen sequenced was blood. These receptor sequences come from an adult in good health.

In its sample, this clonotype was seen many times. This chain connects TRBV5-1 to TRBJ1-3; 7 nucleotides match TRBD1. From germline, CDR1 is SGHRS and CDR2 YFSETQ. The J segment lost 1 base and the V segment lost 2 bases, leaving 12 bases of the junction unmatched. The CDR3 contains 18 residues. CDR3 sequence (DNA): TGCGCCAGCAGCTTTGCAGGGGACAGCCGATTTTCTGGAAACACCATATATTTT. Protein product: CASSFAGDSRFSGNTIYF.

This clonotype was seen repeatedly, ten times or more. The chain combines TRBV20-1 with TRBJ1-5, with 8 bases fitting TRBD1. CDR3 size: 14 residues. Germline assignment: CDR1 DFQATT and CDR2 SNEGSKA (reference sequence). Germline trimming cut 6 bases from V and 7 bases from J; bases unmatched to any gene: 11. The CDR3 region has the DNA TGCAGTGCCCGATTACAAACAGGGGGGCAGCCCCAGCATTTT. Encoded protein: CSARLQTGGQPQHF.

In this sample, this clonotype turned up many times. The chain employs TRBV10-3 and TRBJ2-3; the match to TRBD1 covers 9 bases. The germline V gene encodes CDR1 ENHRY and CDR2 SYGVKD. The CDR3 runs to 15 residues. V gave up 4 bases and J gave up 5 bases; unmatched junction bases: 7. The CDR3 sequence: CAISGTGQGQDTQYF. CDR3 coding DNA: TGTGCCATCAGTGGCACCGGACAGGGGCAAGATACGCAGTATTTT.

This clonotype came up many times. The chain recombines TRBV3-1 with TRBJ1-2; no clear D gene. CDR1 and CDR2 (germline): LGHDT, YNNKEL (reference sequence). V was pared by 6 bases and J by 2 bases, with 13 bases between. The CDR3 covers 14 residues. CDR3 sequence reads: CASSPGPRNYGYTF. The CDR3 DNA reads TGTGCCAGCAGTCCCGGACCGAGGAACTATGGCTACACCTTC.

This clonotype was observed at least ten times. The chain uses TRBV28 and TRBJ2-3; unclear D gene. Germline V gene lookup returns CDR1 MDHEN and CDR2 SYDVKM. The ends were cut back, 1 base at V and 2 bases at J, with 4 bases in the middle. This CDR3 has 13 residues. Here the CDR3 DNA reads TGTGCCAGCAGTTTATACAACACAGATACGCAGTATTTT. Amino acid sequence: CASSLYNTDTQYF.

This clonotype was seen at least ten times. V and J are TRBV11-1 and TRBJ2-2; tentative D call: TRBD2 (5 bases). Germline CDR1 reads SGHAT; CDR2 reads FQDESV (reference sequence). Trimming took off 5 bases at V and 3 bases at J, with 16 bases between the two ends. This CDR3 spans 16 amino acids. The CDR3 here is CASSRGPTPDTGELFF. CDR3 coding DNA: TGTGCCAGCAGCCGAGGGCCGACCCCGGACACCGGGGAGCTGTTTTTT. Together with reference TRBV11-1 and TRBJ2-2, the CDR3 gives the full variable domain: EAEVAQSPRYKITEKSQAVAFWCDPISGHATLYWYRQILGQGPELLVQFQDESVVDDSQLPKDRFSAERLKGVDSTLKIQPAELGDSAMYLCASSRGPTPDTGELFFGEGSRLTVL.

This chain joins TRBV11-2 and TRBJ2-7; D gene uncertain. The CDR3 contains 14 residues. CDR1 is SGHAT and CDR2 is FQNNGV in the germline V gene. Trimming cost V 5 bases and J 2 bases, with 13 bases left between them. This chain's CDR3 is CASSPGSAAYEQYF. DNA of the CDR3: TGTGCCAGCAGCCCCGGCAGCGCTGCCTACGAGCAGTACTTC.

This clonotype was seen repeatedly, ten times or more. The chain recombines TRBV12-3 or TRBV12-4 with TRBJ2-7; TRBD2 aligns across 11 bases. V lost 4 bases, J lost 6 bases, and 2 bases stayed unmatched. The CDR3 has 13 amino acids. The CDR3 sequence is CASSSTSGVEQYF. The CDR3 region has the DNA TGTGCCAGCAGTTCGACTAGCGGGGTCGAGCAGTACTTC.

The table lists this clonotype with many counts. The V and J genes are TRBV6-2 or TRBV6-3 and TRBJ2-7; 10 positions agree with TRBD1. V trimming: 4 bases; J trimming: 1 base; junction bases outside the gene matches: 7. Germline V gene sequence: CDR1 MNHEY, CDR2 SVGEGT. This CDR3 region has 16 residues. Here the CDR3 reads CASSFIRDRGSYEQYF. In DNA, the CDR3 is TGTGCCAGCAGTTTTATCCGGGACAGGGGATCCTACGAGCAGTACTTC.

The V call is TRBV6-1, the J call TRBJ2-3; D unresolved. In germline, CDR1 is MNHNS, CDR2 SASEGT. The CDR3 has 11 amino acids. Trimming cost V 7 bases and J 8 bases, with 10 bases left between them. As DNA, the CDR3 is TGTGCCAGCAACGAATCTCCTACGCAGTATTTT. Translated: CASNESPTQYF.

In this sample, this clonotype turned up many times. The V and J genes are TRBV4-3 and TRBJ2-2, with D maybe TRBD1 (7 bases). The CDR3 sequence is 14 residues long. V was clipped by 4 bases and J by 4 bases, with 10 bases between them. The germline V gene has CDR1 LGHNA and CDR2 YSLEER. The CDR3 reads CASSPRGVTGELFF. The CDR3 coding sequence is TGCGCCAGCAGCCCCAGGGGGGTCACCGGGGAGCTGTTTTTT.